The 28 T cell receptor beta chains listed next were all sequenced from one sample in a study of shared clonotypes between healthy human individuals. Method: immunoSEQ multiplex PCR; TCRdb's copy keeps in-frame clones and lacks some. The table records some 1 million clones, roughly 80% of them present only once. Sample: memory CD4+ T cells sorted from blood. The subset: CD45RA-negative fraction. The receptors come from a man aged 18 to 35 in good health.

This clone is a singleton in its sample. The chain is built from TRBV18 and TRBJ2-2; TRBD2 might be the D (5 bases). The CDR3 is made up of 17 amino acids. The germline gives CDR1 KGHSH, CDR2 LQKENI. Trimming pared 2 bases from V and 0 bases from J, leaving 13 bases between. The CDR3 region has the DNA TGTGCCAGCTCACCAAGGCTAAGCGGTTCGAACACCGGGGAGCTGTTTTTT. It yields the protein CASSPRLSGSNTGELFF. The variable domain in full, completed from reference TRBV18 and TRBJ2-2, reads NAGVMQNPRHLVRRRGQEARLRCSPMKGHSHVYWYRQLPEEGLKFMVYLQKENIIDESGMPKERFSAEFPKEGPSILRIQQVVRGDSAAYFCASSPRLSGSNTGELFFGEGSRLTVL.

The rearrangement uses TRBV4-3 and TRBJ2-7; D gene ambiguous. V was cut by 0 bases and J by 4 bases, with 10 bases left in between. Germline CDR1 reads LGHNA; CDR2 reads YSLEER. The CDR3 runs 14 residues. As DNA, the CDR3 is TGCGCCAGCAGCCAAGATACCCAAGGGTACGAGCAGTACTTC. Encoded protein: CASSQDTQGYEQYF.

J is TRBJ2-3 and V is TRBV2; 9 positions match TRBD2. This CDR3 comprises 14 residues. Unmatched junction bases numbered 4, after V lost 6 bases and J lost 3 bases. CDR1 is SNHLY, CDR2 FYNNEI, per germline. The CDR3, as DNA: TGTGCCAGCAGGCGGGGGGGATTGACAGATACGCAGTATTTT. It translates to CASRRGGLTDTQYF.

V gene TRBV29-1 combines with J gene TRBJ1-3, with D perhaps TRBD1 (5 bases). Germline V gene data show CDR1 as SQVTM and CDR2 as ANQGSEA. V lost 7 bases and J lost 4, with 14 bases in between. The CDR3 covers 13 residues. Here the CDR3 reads CSAEGRKGNTIYF. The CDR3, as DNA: TGCAGCGCCGAGGGACGGAAAGGAAACACCATATATTTT. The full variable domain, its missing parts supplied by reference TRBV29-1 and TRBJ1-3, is SAVISQKPSRDICQRGTSLTIQCQVDSQVTMMFWYRQQPGQSLTLIATANQGSEATYESGFVIDKFPISRPNLTFSTLTVSNMSPEDSSIYLCSAEGRKGNTIYFGEGSWLTVV.

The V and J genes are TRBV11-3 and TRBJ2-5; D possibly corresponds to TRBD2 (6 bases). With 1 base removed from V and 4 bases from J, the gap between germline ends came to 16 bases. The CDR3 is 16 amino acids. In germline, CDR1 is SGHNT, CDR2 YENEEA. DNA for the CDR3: TGTGCCAGCAGCTTAGGGGCTGCCGGGGGAGGAGAGACCCAGTACTTC. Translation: CASSLGAAGGGETQYF.

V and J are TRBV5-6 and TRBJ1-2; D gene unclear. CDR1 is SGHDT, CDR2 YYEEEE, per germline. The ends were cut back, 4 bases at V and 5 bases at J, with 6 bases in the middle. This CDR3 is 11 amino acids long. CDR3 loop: CASSHQYGYTF. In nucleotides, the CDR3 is TGTGCCAGCAGCCACCAATATGGCTACACCTTC.

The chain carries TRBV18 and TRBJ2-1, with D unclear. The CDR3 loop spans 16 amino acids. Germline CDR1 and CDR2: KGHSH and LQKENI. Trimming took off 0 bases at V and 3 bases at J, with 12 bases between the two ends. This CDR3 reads CASSPPLTPNYNEQFF. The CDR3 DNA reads TGTGCCAGCTCACCACCCCTTACACCTAACTACAATGAGCAGTTCTTC.

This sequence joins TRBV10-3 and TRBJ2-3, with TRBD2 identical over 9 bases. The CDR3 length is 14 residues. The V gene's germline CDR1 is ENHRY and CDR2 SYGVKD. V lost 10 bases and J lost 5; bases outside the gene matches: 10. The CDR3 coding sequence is TGTGCCACCTCAATAGCGGGAGAATTAGATACGCAGTATTTT. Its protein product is CATSIAGELDTQYF.

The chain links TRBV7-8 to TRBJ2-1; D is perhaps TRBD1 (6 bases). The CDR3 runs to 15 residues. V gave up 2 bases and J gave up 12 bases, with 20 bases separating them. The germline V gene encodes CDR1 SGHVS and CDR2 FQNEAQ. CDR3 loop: CASSLSLGQIGGQFF. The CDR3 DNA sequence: TGTGCCAGCAGCTTATCCCTGGGGCAAATAGGGGGGCAGTTCTTC.

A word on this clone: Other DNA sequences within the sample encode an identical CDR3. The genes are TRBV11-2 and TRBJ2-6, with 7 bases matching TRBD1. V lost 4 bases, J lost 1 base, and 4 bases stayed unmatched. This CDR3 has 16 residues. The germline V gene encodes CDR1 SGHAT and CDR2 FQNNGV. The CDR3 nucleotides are TGTGCCAGCAGCTCCATGACAGGGTCTGGGGCCAACGTCCTGACTTTC. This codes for CASSSMTGSGANVLTF.

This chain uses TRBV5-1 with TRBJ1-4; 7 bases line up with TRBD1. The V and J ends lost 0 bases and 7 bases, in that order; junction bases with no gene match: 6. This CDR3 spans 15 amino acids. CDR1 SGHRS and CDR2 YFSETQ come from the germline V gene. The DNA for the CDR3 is TGCGCCAGCAGCTTGGATAGGACAGGAACTGAAAAACTGTTTTTT. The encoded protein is CASSLDRTGTEKLFF. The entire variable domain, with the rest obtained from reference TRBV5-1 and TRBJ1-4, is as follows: KAGVTQTPRYLIKTRGQQVTLSCSPISGHRSVSWYQQTPGQGLQFLFEYFSETQRNKGNFPGRFSGRQFSNSRSEMNVSTLELGDSALYLCASSLDRTGTEKLFFGSGTQLSVL.

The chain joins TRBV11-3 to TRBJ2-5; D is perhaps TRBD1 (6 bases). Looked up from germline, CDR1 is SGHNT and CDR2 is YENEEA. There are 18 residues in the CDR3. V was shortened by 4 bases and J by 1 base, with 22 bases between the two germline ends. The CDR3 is CASSSGVVGAQPQETQYF. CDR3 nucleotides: TGTGCCAGCAGCTCAGGGGTAGTGGGGGCGCAGCCCCAAGAGACCCAGTACTTC. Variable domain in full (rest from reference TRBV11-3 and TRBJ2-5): EAGVVQSPRYKIIEKKQPVAFWCNPISGHNTLYWYLQNLGQGPELLIRYENEEAVDDSQLPKDRFSAERLKGVDSTLKIQPAELGDSAVYLCASSSGVVGAQPQETQYFGPGTRLLVL.

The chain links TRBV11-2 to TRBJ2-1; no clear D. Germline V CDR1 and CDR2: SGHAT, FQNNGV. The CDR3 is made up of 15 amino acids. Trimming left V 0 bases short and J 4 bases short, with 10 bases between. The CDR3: CASSLELSFYNEQFF. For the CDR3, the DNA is TGTGCCAGCAGCTTAGAACTGAGCTTTTACAATGAGCAGTTCTTC.

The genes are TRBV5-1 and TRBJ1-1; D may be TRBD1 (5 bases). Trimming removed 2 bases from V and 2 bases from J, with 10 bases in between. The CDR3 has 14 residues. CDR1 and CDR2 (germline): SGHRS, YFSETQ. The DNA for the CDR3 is TGCGCCAGCAGCTTAAGGGACCTTAACACTGAAGCTTTCTTT. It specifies CASSLRDLNTEAFF.

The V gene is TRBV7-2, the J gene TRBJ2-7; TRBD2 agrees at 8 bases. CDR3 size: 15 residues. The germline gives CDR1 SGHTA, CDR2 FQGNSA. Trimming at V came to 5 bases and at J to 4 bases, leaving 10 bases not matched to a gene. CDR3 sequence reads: CASSPQRAGGYEQYF. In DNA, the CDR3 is TGTGCCAGCAGCCCCCAACGGGCGGGAGGTTACGAGCAGTACTTC.

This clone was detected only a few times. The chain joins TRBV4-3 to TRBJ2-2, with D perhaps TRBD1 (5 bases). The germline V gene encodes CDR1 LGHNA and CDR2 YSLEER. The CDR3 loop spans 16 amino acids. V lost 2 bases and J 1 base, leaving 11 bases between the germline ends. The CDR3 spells CASSQIRTQNTGELFF. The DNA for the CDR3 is TGCGCCAGCAGCCAAATAAGGACACAGAACACCGGGGAGCTGTTTTTT.

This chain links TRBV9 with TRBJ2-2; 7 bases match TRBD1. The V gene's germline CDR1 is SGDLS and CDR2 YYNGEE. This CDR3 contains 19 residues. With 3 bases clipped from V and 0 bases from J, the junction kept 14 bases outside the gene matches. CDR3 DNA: TGTGCCAGCAGCGGTATCAGGGGGTCAATGTTCGCGAACACCGGGGAGCTGTTTTTT. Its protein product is CASSGIRGSMFANTGELFF.

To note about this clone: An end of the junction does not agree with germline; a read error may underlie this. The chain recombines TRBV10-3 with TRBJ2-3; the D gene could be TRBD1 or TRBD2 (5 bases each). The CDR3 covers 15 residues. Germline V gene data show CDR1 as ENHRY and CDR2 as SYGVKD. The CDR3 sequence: CASSPGMGVRDTQYF. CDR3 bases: TGTGCCAGCAGTCCTGGGATGGGGGTCCGGGATACGCAGTATTTT.

The DNA of the CDR3 is TGTGCCAGCAGTGAAATGGTGGCTGGGGCCAACGTCCTGACTTTC. Translated, it gives CASSEMVAGANVLTF. The chain recombines TRBV6-1 with TRBJ2-6, with D uncertain. The CDR3 totals 15 residues. The germline CDR1 and CDR2 sequences are MNHNS and SASEGT. V was clipped by 2 bases and J by 2 bases, with 7 bases between them.

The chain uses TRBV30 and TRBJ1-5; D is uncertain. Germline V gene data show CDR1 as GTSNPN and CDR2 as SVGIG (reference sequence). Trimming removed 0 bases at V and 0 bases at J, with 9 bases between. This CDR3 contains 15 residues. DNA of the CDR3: TGTGCCTGGAGTGTATACGGATTTAGCAATCAGCCCCAGCATTTT. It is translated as CAWSVYGFSNQPQHF.

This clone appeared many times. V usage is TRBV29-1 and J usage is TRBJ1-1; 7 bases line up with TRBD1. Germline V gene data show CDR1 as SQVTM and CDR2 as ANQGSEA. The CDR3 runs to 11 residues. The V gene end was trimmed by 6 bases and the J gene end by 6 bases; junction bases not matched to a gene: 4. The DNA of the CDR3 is TGCAGCGTCTTCAGGGGGGCTGAAGCTTTCTTT. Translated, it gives CSVFRGAEAFF.

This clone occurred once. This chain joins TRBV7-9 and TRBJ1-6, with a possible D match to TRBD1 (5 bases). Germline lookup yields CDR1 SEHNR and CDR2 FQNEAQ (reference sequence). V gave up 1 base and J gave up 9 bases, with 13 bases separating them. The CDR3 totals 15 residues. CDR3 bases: TGTGCCAGCAGCTTAGATAGGGCAGGGCTTTCACCCCTCCACTTT. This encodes CASSLDRAGLSPLHF.

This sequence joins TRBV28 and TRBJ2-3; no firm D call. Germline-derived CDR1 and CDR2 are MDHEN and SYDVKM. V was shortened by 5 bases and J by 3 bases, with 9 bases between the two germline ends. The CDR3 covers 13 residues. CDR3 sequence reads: CASSPLRTDTQYF. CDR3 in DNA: TGTGCCAGCAGTCCCCTCAGAACAGATACGCAGTATTTT.

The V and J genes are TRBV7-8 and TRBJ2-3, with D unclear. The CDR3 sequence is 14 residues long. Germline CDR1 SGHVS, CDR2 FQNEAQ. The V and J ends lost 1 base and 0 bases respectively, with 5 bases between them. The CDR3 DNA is TGTGCCAGCAGCTTAGTCGCTAGCACAGATACGCAGTATTTT. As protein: CASSLVASTDTQYF.

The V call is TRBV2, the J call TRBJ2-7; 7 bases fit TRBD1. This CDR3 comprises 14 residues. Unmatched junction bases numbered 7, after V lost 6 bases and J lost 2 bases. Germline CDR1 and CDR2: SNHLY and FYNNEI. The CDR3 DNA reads TGTGCCAGCAGACCGGGACAGCGTGCCTACGAGCAGTACTTC. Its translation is CASRPGQRAYEQYF.

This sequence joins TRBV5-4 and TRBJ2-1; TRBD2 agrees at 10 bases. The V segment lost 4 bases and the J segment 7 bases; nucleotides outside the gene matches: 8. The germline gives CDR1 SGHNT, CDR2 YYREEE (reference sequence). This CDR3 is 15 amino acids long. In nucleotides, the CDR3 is TGTGCCAGCAGCATGCCGGGACTAGCGCAGAATGAGCAGTTCTTC. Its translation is CASSMPGLAQNEQFF. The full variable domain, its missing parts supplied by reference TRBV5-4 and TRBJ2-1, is ETGVTQSPTHLIKTRGQQVTLRCSSQSGHNTVSWYQQALGQGPQFIFQYYREEENGRGNFPPRFSGLQFPNYSSELNVNALELDDSALYLCASSMPGLAQNEQFFGPGTRLTVL.

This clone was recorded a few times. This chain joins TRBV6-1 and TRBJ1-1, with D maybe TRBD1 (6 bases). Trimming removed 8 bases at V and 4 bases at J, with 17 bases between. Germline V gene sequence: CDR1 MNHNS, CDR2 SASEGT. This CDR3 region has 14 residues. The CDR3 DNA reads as TGTGCCAGCGATCTCGGGGGGCTCGGCACTGAAGCTTTCTTT. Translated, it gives CASDLGGLGTEAFF.

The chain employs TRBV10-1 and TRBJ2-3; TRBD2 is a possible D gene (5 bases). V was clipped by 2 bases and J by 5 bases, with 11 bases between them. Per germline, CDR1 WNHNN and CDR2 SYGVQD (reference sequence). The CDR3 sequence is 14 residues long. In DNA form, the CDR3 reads TGCGCCAGCAGTGAGCCGGGGAGTGGAGATACGCAGTATTTT. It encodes CASSEPGSGDTQYF.